This T cell receptor (beta chain) derives from a study of beta chain features in type 1 diabetes. Overall study findings and caveats: PCR may have favored shorter templates equally in patients and controls. Comparison showed that naive, central memory and Treg TCRB repertoires appeared more similar among patients than among healthy donors.

Of the isolated RNA, all was reverse transcribed, and so the sequenced material was expressed TCRB transcripts. Profiling relied on immunoSEQ multiplex PCR, and the TCRdb table lists in-frame clones only, not all of them. The sample consists of 160,000 or so clones, around 10% of them appearing once. This clone was recorded a few times. Its antigen is not known. Deletions cut 0 bases from V and 6 bases from J, with 7 bases between. The CDR3 length is 13 residues. Germline values: CDR1 SGDLS, CDR2 YYNGEE. The clonotype originates from a man aged 18 to 30 in good health. The rearrangement uses TRBV9 and TRBJ2-4; a weak D match, TRBD2 (6 bases). Sequenced input: central memory CD4+ T cells from blood. The CDR3 here is CASSVAGVNIQYF. DNA for the CDR3: TGTGCCAGCAGCGTAGCGGGGGTAAACATTCAGTACTTC.